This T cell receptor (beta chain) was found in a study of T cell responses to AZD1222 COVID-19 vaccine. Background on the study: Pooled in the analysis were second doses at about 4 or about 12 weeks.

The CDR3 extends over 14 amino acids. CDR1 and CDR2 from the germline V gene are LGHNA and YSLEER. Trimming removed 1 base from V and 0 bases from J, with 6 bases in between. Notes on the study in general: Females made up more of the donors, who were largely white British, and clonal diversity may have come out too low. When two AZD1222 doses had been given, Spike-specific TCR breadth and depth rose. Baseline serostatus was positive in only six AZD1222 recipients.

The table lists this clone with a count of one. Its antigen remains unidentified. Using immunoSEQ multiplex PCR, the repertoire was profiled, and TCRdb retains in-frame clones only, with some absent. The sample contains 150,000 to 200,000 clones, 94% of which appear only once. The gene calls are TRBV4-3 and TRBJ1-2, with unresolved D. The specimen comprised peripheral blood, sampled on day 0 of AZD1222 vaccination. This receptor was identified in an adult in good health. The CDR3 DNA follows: TGCGCCAGCAGCCAAGCGTTAGCTAACTATGGCTACACCTTC. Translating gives CASSQALANYGYTF.